Listed below are T cell receptor beta chains from one sample, sequenced in a study of T cell repertoires in cytomegalovirus infection. TCRdb reanalysed the reads using MiXCR and keeps one entry per CDR3 protein. The profile shows under 350,000 distinct CDR3 sequences, 20% to 25% of them singletons. Their cognate antigens are unknown. The material sequenced was cultured PBMCs, taken from culture after CMV antigen stimulation. The receptors were sampled from a human donor in good health (CMV status not recorded). Some clones in this sample may be carry-over from other donors' samples. Each CDR3 is given without its conserved first and last residue.

j_call,v_call,cdr3_aa
TRBJ1-1,TRBV12-3/TRBV12-4,ASSSSGGKTEAF
TRBJ2-7,TRBV4-1,ASSRLAGGNYEQY
TRBJ2-1,TRBV27,ASSSSPRGEQF
TRBJ2-7,TRBV7-2,ASSLGIHYEQY
TRBJ1-6,TRBV27,ASSSYLGTRLH
TRBJ1-5,TRBV12-3/TRBV12-4,ASSFGKGAGQPQH
TRBJ2-1,TRBV7-9,ASSLSSLATGGYEQF
TRBJ1-3,TRBV6-5,ASSYSRGGVGGNTIY
TRBJ1-1,TRBV5-4,ASSWDSMNTEAF
TRBJ2-7,TRBV7-8,ASSKLTAGGDSAYEQY
TRBJ2-6,TRBV29-1,SAGKSGANVLT
TRBJ2-5,TRBV7-8,ASSLGTGGGETQY
TRBJ1-4,TRBV4-1,ASSQFGQTNEKLF
TRBJ2-7,TRBV6-1,ASSELGREYEQY
TRBJ1-1,TRBV7-8,ASSLVLSGTEAF
TRBJ1-2,TRBV20-1,SARDPGQGRYT
TRBJ1-1,TRBV19,ASSIYGGAEAF
TRBJ1-5,TRBV2,ASARDGGDLPQH
TRBJ1-1,TRBV10-3,AISESPNTEAF
TRBJ1-6,TRBV12-5,ASGRTGLDSPLH
TRBJ2-1,TRBV6-5,ASSYDSDWGNNEQF
TRBJ2-2,TRBV19,ASHLGQNTGELF
TRBJ1-1,TRBV27,ASSLGQEAF
TRBJ1-5,TRBV6-5,ASSYSGGSNQPQH
TRBJ2-2,TRBV28,ASGWRRGLDTGELF
TRBJ2-2,TRBV7-2,ASSLGRPGTGELF
TRBJ2-5,TRBV27,ASSLMRGETQY
TRBJ2-1,TRBV12-3/TRBV12-4,ASSFPSGRRNEQF
TRBJ2-3,TRBV12-3/TRBV12-4,ASSFSGRSDTQY
TRBJ2-3,TRBV7-6,ASSRTGTSGSKSDTQY
TRBJ2-7,TRBV20-1,SARDLIRASGIGEYEQY
TRBJ2-3,TRBV5-1,ASGSVGTTDTQY
TRBJ2-3,TRBV7-6,ASSPWGRGTDTQY
TRBJ2-7,TRBV7-8,ASSATPGTRAYEQY
TRBJ1-6,TRBV4-1,ASSQEGSSYNSPLH
TRBJ2-5,TRBV12-5,ASGFGGGETQY
TRBJ2-5,TRBV10-3,AIRDGLRDASGTISQETQY
TRBJ2-1,TRBV28,ASRSLAGWYNEQF
TRBJ2-1,TRBV7-9,ASSTSRGLGYNEQF
TRBJ2-1,TRBV7-6,ASSLGVGGDEQF
TRBJ1-4,TRBV18,ASSDGHGEKLF
TRBJ1-5,TRBV12-3/TRBV12-4,ASSRDDQGVQPQH
TRBJ1-2,TRBV6-8,ASRPPGTGPNYGYT
TRBJ1-6,TRBV12-3/TRBV12-4,ASSLRSGRINSPLH
TRBJ2-2,TRBV7-3,ASSPKGLAGVGDTGELF
TRBJ1-1,TRBV6-5,ASSPATGITEAF
TRBJ2-5,TRBV11-3,ASSSDREEAQY
TRBJ1-1,TRBV7-9,ASSLTSHGGAF
TRBJ1-3,TRBV6-8,GAGGTGFSGNTIY
TRBJ1-1,TRBV12-3/TRBV12-4,ASSQRRTEAF
TRBJ1-5,TRBV6-1,ASSRGGAGQPQH
TRBJ2-2,TRBV11-2,ASSSRTKPTGELF
TRBJ1-1,TRBV25-1,ASSESAGHIFRNTEAF
TRBJ1-4,TRBV5-1,ASSTGTVDEKLF
TRBJ2-1,TRBV7-8,ASKSLVAGAYNEQF
TRBJ2-1,TRBV29-1,SVEAAGSFNEQF
TRBJ2-1,TRBV30,AWSPPGQGPGEQF
TRBJ2-3,TRBV7-8,ASSLEGTSFTDTQY